The 13 T cell receptor beta chains listed next were all sequenced from one sample in a study of T cells in Graves' hyperthyroidism and ophthalmopathy. Using RNA transcripts as the source, TCR beta CDR3 regions were amplified. The HTBI set primed first-round TCR CDR3 RT-PCR. Using its own MiXCR run on the multiplex PCR reads, TCRdb lists one record per CDR3 protein. The repertoire includes 500,000 to 550,000 distinct CDR3 sequences, just under 20% of them detected once, and less than 55% sits in the top ten. Sequences were obtained from blood. Every receptor here comes from a man between 35 and 55 years old with Graves' ophthalmopathy.

The chain combines TRBV7-3 with TRBJ2-5, with 9 bases identical to TRBD1. The CDR3 extends over 15 amino acids. Germline V gene lookup returns CDR1 SGHTA and CDR2 FQGTGA. Trimming at V came to 3 bases and at J to 2 bases, leaving 4 bases not matched to a gene. The CDR3 loop is CASSFGTGPQETQYF. Written as DNA, the CDR3 is TGTGCCAGCAGCTTCGGGACAGGGCCTCAAGAGACCCAGTACTTC.

This clonotype occurred a few times. V gene TRBV6-1 combines with J gene TRBJ2-5; D remains unclear. The V end was cut by 6 bases, the J end by 2 bases, with 4 bases between. This CDR3 is 11 amino acids long. Germline CDR1 and CDR2: MNHNS and SASEGT. The CDR3 bases are TGTGCCAGCAGGACACAAGAGACCCAGTACTTC. Amino acids: CASRTQETQYF.

V and J are TRBV20-1 and TRBJ2-7; TRBD2 agrees at 8 bases. Germline V CDR1 and CDR2: DFQATT, SNEGSKA (reference sequence). This CDR3 contains 15 residues. The V gene end was trimmed by 6 bases and the J gene end by 4 bases; junction bases not matched to a gene: 14. In DNA form, the CDR3 reads TGCAGTGCCGTCCCCTCCAGCGGGGGACTTTACGAGCAGTACTTC. As protein: CSAVPSSGGLYEQYF.

The V call is TRBV6-1, the J call TRBJ2-1; 11 positions match TRBD2. The germline V gene encodes CDR1 MNHNS and CDR2 SASEGT. CDR3 length: 16 amino acids. J was trimmed by 7 bases and V by 6 bases; bases with no gene match: 11. CDR3 sequence: CASSSRLAGPTNEQFF. The CDR3 bases are TGTGCCAGCAGCTCTCGACTAGCGGGGCCGACTAATGAGCAGTTCTTC.

This clonotype was counted only a few times. The chain couples TRBV7-9 to TRBJ2-7; 8 nucleotides align to TRBD1. The CDR3 has 15 residues. Germline V CDR1 and CDR2: SEHNR, FQNEAQ (reference sequence). Trimming cost V 1 base and J 5 bases; bases outside gene matches: 7. The CDR3 sequence: CASSLGAGGNDEQYF. In nucleotides, the CDR3 is TGTGCCAGCAGCTTAGGGGCAGGGGGCAACGACGAGCAGTACTTC.

This clonotype came up a few times. This chain uses TRBV27 with TRBJ2-1, with TRBD2 matching 7 bases. The J segment lost 4 bases and the V segment lost 10 bases, leaving 10 bases of the junction unmatched. The CDR3 consists of 14 residues. Germline-derived CDR1 and CDR2 are MNHEY and SMNVEV (reference sequence). The CDR3 region has the DNA TGTGCCACGGCCGGGGAGGGACCTTACAATGAGCAGTTCTTC. This sequence encodes CATAGEGPYNEQFF.

This clonotype appeared many times. The chain employs TRBV2 and TRBJ2-2; 8 bases map to TRBD2. J was trimmed by 6 bases and V by 7 bases; bases with no gene match: 10. Germline values: CDR1 SNHLY, CDR2 FYNNEI. CDR3 length equals 15 residues. The CDR3 coding sequence is TGTGCCAGCACTCATCTAGCGGGTGGAGCCGGGGAGCTGTTTTTT. It translates to CASTHLAGGAGELFF.

In this sample, this clonotype turned up a few times. The chain links TRBV4-1 to TRBJ2-2; 12 bases align to TRBD2. The CDR3 covers 19 residues. Germline V gene data show CDR1 as MGHRA and CDR2 as YSYEKL. Germline trimming cut 5 bases from V and 4 bases from J; bases unmatched to any gene: 14. CDR3 nucleotide sequence: TGCGCCAGCAGCTTCCGCCCGACTAGCGGGAGTTCCATCACCGGGGAGCTGTTTTTT. Its protein is CASSFRPTSGSSITGELFF.

In this sample, this clonotype turned up many times. The gene calls are TRBV30 and TRBJ1-1; D might be TRBD1 (5 bases). V lost 2 bases to trimming and J lost 5 bases, with 18 bases between them. The CDR3 covers 15 residues. Germline V gene lookup returns CDR1 GTSNPN and CDR2 SVGIG (reference sequence). The CDR3 sequence is CAWSPSGTSTTEAFF. Here the CDR3 DNA reads TGTGCCTGGAGTCCCTCCGGGACGTCAACGACTGAAGCTTTCTTT.

CDR3 DNA sequence: TGCAGTGCTAGAATACAGGGGGCGTCTTATCTGGTTGAGCAGTTCTTC. Amino acid sequence: CSARIQGASYLVEQFF. The chain uses TRBV20-1 and TRBJ2-1, with 9 bases lining up with TRBD1. The V gene's germline CDR1 is DFQATT and CDR2 SNEGSKA (reference sequence). Trimming removed 2 bases from V and 9 bases from J; junction bases left unmatched: 14. This CDR3 comprises 16 residues.

This clonotype came up a few times. V usage is TRBV25-1 and J usage is TRBJ1-4, with TRBD1 matching 7 bases. Losses at the gene ends were 7 bases for V and 0 bases for J; bases not matched to a gene: 14. The length of the CDR3 is 18 residues. The V gene's germline CDR1 is MGHDK and CDR2 SYGVNS. As DNA, the CDR3 is TGTGCCAGCACCCCAGCTCCAGGGGGAGGATCAACTAATGAAAAACTGTTTTTT. Protein product: CASTPAPGGGSTNEKLFF.

The chain carries TRBV20-1 and TRBJ2-7; TRBD1 agrees at 7 bases. The CDR3 has 14 residues. The junction had 13 bases not matched to a gene; V was cut back by 8 bases and J by 3 bases. In germline, CDR1 is DFQATT, CDR2 SNEGSKA (reference sequence). The CDR3 loop reads CSTPSVAGGYEQYF. Here the CDR3 DNA reads TGCAGTACACCAAGCGTGGCAGGGGGCTACGAGCAGTACTTC.

This sequence joins TRBV6-4 and TRBJ2-3; 8 bases match TRBD2. V lost 7 bases and J lost 10; bases outside the gene matches: 7. The CDR3 is 12 residues long. The germline gives CDR1 MRHNA, CDR2 SNTAGT. The CDR3 bases are TGTGCCAGCATACATAGCGGGAAGGCGCAGTATTTT. Protein product: CASIHSGKAQYF.